These 3 T cell receptor beta chains originate from one sample sequenced in a study of control samples from healthy donors and cancer patients. Method: immunoSEQ multiplex PCR; TCRdb's copy keeps in-frame clones and lacks some. Here the sample spans 130,000 or so clones, approximately 90% being singletons. Sequenced: blood. The source is a man aged 35 to 55 in good health.

This rearrangement joins TRBV6-5 to TRBJ1-2; 7 nucleotides agree with TRBD1. The CDR3 runs to 14 residues. With V trimmed by 10 bases and J by 6 bases, 14 bases remained unmatched. Per the germline V gene, CDR1 is MNHEY and CDR2 is SVGAGI. Here the CDR3 DNA reads TGTGCCACCAACCCAAATACAGGGGACGATGGCTACACCTTC. This sequence encodes CATNPNTGDDGYTF.

The CDR3 here is CASSHDRGEAFF. In DNA, the CDR3 is TGTGCCAGCTCACACGACAGGGGGGAAGCTTTCTTT. The V gene is TRBV18, the J gene TRBJ1-1; 9 bases fit TRBD1. J was trimmed by 8 bases and V by 4 bases; bases with no gene match: 2. The CDR3 runs 12 residues. Per the germline V gene, CDR1 is KGHSH and CDR2 is LQKENI.

J is TRBJ1-3 and V is TRBV12-3 or TRBV12-4; D remains ambiguous. Trimming removed 6 bases from V and 4 bases from J, with 7 bases in between. This CDR3 contains 12 residues. The CDR3 region is CASRGRGNTIYF. The CDR3 DNA reads as TGTGCCAGCAGGGGCCGGGGAAACACCATATATTTT.